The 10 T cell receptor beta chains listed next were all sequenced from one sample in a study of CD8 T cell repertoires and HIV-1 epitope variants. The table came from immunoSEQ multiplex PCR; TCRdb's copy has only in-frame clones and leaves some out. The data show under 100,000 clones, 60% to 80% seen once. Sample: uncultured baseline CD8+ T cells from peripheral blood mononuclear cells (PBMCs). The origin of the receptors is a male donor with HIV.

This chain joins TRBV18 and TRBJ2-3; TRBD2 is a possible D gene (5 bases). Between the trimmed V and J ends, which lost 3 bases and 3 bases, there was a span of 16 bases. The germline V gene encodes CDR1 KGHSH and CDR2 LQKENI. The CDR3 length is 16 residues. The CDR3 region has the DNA TGTGCCAGCTCACCGCAAGGGCCTTCGGGGACAGATACGCAGTATTTT. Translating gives CASSPQGPSGTDTQYF.

CDR3 protein: CAAGRIGTEAFF. For the CDR3, the DNA is TGTGCCGCAGGGAGGATAGGGACGGAAGCTTTCTTT. This chain connects TRBV27 to TRBJ1-1; possible D gene TRBD1, 5 bases. The germline V and J ends were trimmed by 11 bases and 8 bases, with 18 bases remaining between them. The CDR3 spans 12 residues. Germline CDR1 MNHEY, CDR2 SMNVEV (reference sequence).

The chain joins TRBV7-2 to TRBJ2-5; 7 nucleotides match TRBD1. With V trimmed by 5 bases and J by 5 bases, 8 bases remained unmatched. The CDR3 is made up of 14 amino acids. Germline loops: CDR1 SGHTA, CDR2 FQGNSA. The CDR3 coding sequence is TGTGCCAGCAGCCCTCAAGGGGGCCGGGAGACCCAGTACTTC. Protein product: CASSPQGGRETQYF.

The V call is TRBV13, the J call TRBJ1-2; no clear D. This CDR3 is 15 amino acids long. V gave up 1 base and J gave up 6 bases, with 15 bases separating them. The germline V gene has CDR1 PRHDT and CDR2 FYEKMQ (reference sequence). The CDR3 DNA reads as TGTGCCAGCAGCTTAGCTCTTCTCTCGGAGGATGGCTACACCTTC. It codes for CASSLALLSEDGYTF.

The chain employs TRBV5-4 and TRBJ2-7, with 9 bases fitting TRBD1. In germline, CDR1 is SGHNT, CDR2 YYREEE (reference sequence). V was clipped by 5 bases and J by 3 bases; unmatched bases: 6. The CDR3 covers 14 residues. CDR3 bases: TGTGCCAGCAGTATTGACAGGGGGGTCTACGAGCAGTACTTC. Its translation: CASSIDRGVYEQYF.

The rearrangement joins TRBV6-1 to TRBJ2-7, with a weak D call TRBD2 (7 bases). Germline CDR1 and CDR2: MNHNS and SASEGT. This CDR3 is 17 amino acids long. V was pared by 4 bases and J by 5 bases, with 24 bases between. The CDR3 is CASSGGGRGGSPNEQYF. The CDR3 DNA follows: TGTGCCAGCAGTGGGGGGGGCCGCGGAGGGAGCCCCAACGAGCAGTACTTC.

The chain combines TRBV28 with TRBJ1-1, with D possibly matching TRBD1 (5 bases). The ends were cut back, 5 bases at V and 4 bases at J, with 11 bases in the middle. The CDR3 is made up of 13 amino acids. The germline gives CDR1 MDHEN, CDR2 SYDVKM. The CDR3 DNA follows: TGTGCCAGCAGTCGGGGGGTGGGCACTGAAGCTTTCTTT. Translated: CASSRGVGTEAFF.

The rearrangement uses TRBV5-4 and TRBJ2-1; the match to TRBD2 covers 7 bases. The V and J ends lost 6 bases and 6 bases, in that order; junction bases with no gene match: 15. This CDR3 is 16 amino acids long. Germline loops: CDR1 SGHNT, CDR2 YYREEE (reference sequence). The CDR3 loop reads CASNPSGAGIRNEQFF. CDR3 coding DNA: TGTGCCAGCAACCCCTCGGGAGCGGGGATACGCAATGAGCAGTTCTTC.

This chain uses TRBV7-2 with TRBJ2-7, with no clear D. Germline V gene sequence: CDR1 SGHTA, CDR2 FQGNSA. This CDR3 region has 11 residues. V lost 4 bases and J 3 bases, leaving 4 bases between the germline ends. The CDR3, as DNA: TGTGCCAGCAGCTCCTTCTACGAGCAGTACTTC. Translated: CASSSFYEQYF.

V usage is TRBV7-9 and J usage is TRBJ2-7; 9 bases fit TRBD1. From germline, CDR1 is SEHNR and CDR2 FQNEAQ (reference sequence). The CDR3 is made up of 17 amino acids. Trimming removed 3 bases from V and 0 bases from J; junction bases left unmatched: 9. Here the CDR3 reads CASSFWVGTGNSYEQYF. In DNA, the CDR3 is TGTGCCAGCAGCTTTTGGGTCGGGACAGGGAACTCCTACGAGCAGTACTTC. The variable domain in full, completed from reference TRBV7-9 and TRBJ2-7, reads DTGVSQNPRHKITKRGQNVTFRCDPISEHNRLYWYRQTLGQGPEFLTYFQNEAQLEKSRLLSDRFSAERPKGSFSTLEIQRTEQGDSAMYLCASSFWVGTGNSYEQYFGPGTRLTVT.